This T cell receptor beta chain emerged from a study of shared clonotypes between healthy human individuals. Study in general: Researchers assigned three CD4 naive, three CD4 memory, two CD8 naive and one CD8 memory plate to each donor.

Original methodology: ImmunoSEQ sequences covered only the junction and lacked quality scores; filtering therefore differed. Libraries were prepared by immunoSEQ multiplex PCR; TCRdb keeps only in-frame clonotypes and omits some of them. That table furnishes V, J and clone size, whereas the DNA furnished D and trimming. The repertoire holds millions of clones, with 90% to 95% as singletons. Findings and caveats of the study: Limitation of the genetic and exposure-history diversity represented came from the few donors. Clonotype sharing among donors likely depends on sequencing depth.

Turning to this clone: Antigen specificity is unknown.

This clonotype originated in a man aged 18 to 29 in good health. Sequencing was done on a sample of naive CD4+ T cells sorted from blood. Subset here: CD45RA+ positively selected.

The chain's CDR3 is CASSLAGVPYNEQFF. The CDR3 coding sequence is TGTGCCAGCAGCTTAGCGGGGGTCCCCTACAATGAGCAGTTCTTC. The chain uses TRBV7-3 and TRBJ2-1; 7 bases line up with TRBD2. Germline V gives CDR1 SGHTA, CDR2 FQGTGA. The CDR3 runs 15 residues. V lost 2 bases, J lost 2 bases, and 3 bases stayed unmatched.